The 15 T cell receptor beta chains below all came from one sample that was sequenced in a study of T cell repertoires in cytomegalovirus infection. TCRdb reprocessed the reads via MiXCR and lists one record per CDR3 protein. Of around 320,000 distinct CDR3 sequences in the sample, 8% to 10% were seen once. The sequenced sample consisted of PBMCs. The receptors were sampled from a human donor in good health (CMV status not recorded). Some clones in this sample may be carry-over from other donors' samples.

This clonotype showed up many times. This chain links TRBV7-2 with TRBJ2-1, with D possibly matching TRBD2 (6 bases). Germline V lookup: CDR1 SGHTA, CDR2 FQGNSA. The CDR3 has 18 residues. Between the trimmed V and J ends, which lost 1 base and 4 bases, there was a span of 20 bases. The CDR3 sequence: CASSLGTGIGGRYNEQFF. The DNA for the CDR3 is TGTGCCAGCAGCTTAGGCACGGGTATCGGGGGTCGGTACAATGAGCAGTTCTTC.

This clonotype was recorded many times. The chain uses TRBV7-8 and TRBJ2-1; 12 bases fit TRBD2. There are 15 residues in the CDR3. In germline, CDR1 is SGHVS, CDR2 FQNEAQ. Trimming at V came to 5 bases and at J to 8 bases, leaving 7 bases not matched to a gene. The CDR3 spells CASSPGLAGTYEQFF. Here the CDR3 DNA reads TGTGCCAGCAGCCCCGGACTAGCGGGAACCTATGAGCAGTTCTTC.

On this clonotype itself: At one end, the junction sequence differs from germline, possibly due to a read error. This chain links TRBV11-3 with TRBJ2-5; no clear D gene. Germline values: CDR1 SGHNT, CDR2 YENEEA. The CDR3 has 15 amino acids. DNA for the CDR3: TGTGTCAGCAGCTTATCGGGTCCAGGTGGAGAGACCCAGTACTTC. This encodes CVSSLSGPGGETQYF.

This clonotype has just a few counts. The CDR3 DNA follows: TGTGCCAGCAGCTTTAATGGCGTAACTGAAGCTTTCTTT. This gives the protein CASSFNGVTEAFF. The chain recombines TRBV27 with TRBJ1-1; D is unresolved. Trimming shortened V by 6 bases and J by 5 bases, and 13 bases separated the two germline ends. The CDR3 covers 13 residues. Germline CDR1 is MNHEY and CDR2 is SMNVEV (reference sequence).

V and J are TRBV20-1 and TRBJ1-1, with 7 nucleotides matching TRBD1. Germline CDR1 and CDR2: DFQATT and SNEGSKA (reference sequence). V shed 4 bases and J 1 base; nucleotides not matched to a gene: 3. There are 13 residues in the CDR3. CDR3 amino acids: CSANQGGNTEAFF. CDR3 nucleotides: TGCAGTGCTAATCAGGGGGGGAACACTGAAGCTTTCTTT.

This clonotype was detected ten times or more. CDR3 protein: CASSLEGARGYGYTF. The CDR3 coding sequence is TGTGCCAGCAGCTTAGAGGGGGCCCGGGGCTATGGCTACACCTTC. The chain links TRBV11-2 to TRBJ1-2, with D maybe TRBD1 (6 bases). The CDR3 has 15 residues. From germline, CDR1 is SGHAT and CDR2 FQNNGV. V was pared by 0 bases and J by 4 bases, with 12 bases between. The whole variable domain, remainder taken from reference TRBV11-2 and TRBJ1-2, is EAGVAQSPRYKIIEKRQSVAFWCNPISGHATLYWYQQILGQGPKLLIQFQNNGVVDDSQLPKDRFSAERLKGVDSTLKIQPAKLEDSAVYLCASSLEGARGYGYTFGSGTRLTVV.

Ten or more counts support this clonotype. The genes are TRBV10-3 and TRBJ1-5, with 10 bases identical to TRBD1. Germline CDR1 and CDR2: ENHRY and SYGVKD. J gave up 4 bases and V 4 bases, and 7 bases lay outside the gene matches. The CDR3 extends over 16 amino acids. In DNA form, the CDR3 reads TGTGCCATCAGTGCCGGGACAGGGGACTTAAATCAGCCCCAGCATTTT. It codes for CAISAGTGDLNQPQHF.

This chain uses TRBV7-2 with TRBJ1-1; maybe TRBD1 (5 bases). CDR1 and CDR2 (germline): SGHTA, FQGNSA. V was clipped by 3 bases and J by 4 bases, with 12 bases between them. This CDR3 comprises 14 residues. This CDR3 reads CASSFRDGPTEAFF. CDR3 nucleotides: TGTGCCAGCAGCTTCCGGGACGGACCCACTGAAGCTTTCTTT.

CDR3 in amino acids: CASSGRDITGYGYTF. CDR3 nucleotide sequence: TGTGCCAGTAGTGGCCGGGACATTACGGGCTATGGCTACACCTTC. The V and J genes are TRBV19 and TRBJ1-2; possibly TRBD1 for D (6 bases). Per germline, CDR1 LNHDA and CDR2 SQIVND (reference sequence). The CDR3 runs to 15 residues. The V end was cut by 5 bases, the J end by 4 bases, with 17 bases between.

The rearrangement joins TRBV3-1 to TRBJ2-2; 12 bases line up with TRBD2. The V gene's germline CDR1 is LGHDT and CDR2 YNNKEL (reference sequence). V lost 6 bases, J lost 2 bases, and 4 bases stayed unmatched. The CDR3 is 16 amino acids. CDR3 protein: CASRPGLAGNTGELFF. The CDR3 nucleotides read TGTGCCAGCAGGCCCGGACTAGCGGGAAACACCGGGGAGCTGTTTTTT.

At least ten counts were recorded for this clonotype. The V gene is TRBV6-5, the J gene TRBJ2-1, with TRBD2 matching 11 bases. Germline V gene sequence: CDR1 MNHEY, CDR2 SVGAGI. V was pared by 1 base and J by 5 bases, with 7 bases of the junction left unmatched. CDR3 length: 17 residues. The CDR3 protein is CASSYFSGLAGHNEQFF. CDR3 in DNA: TGTGCCAGCAGTTACTTCTCCGGACTAGCGGGCCACAATGAGCAGTTCTTC.

The rearrangement links TRBV4-3 to TRBJ2-7; D may be TRBD1 (6 bases). Germline loops: CDR1 LGHNA, CDR2 YSLEER. The length of the CDR3 is 14 residues. V lost 4 bases and J 2 bases, leaving 12 bases between the germline ends. CDR3 residues: CASSPAGTPYEQYF. CDR3 sequence (DNA): TGCGCCAGCAGCCCGGCCGGGACACCCTACGAGCAGTACTTC.

This clonotype was seen at least ten times. The rearrangement joins TRBV7-8 to TRBJ2-7, with D possibly being TRBD1 or TRBD2 (6 bases each). The CDR3 has 16 residues. Germline V gives CDR1 SGHVS, CDR2 FQNEAQ. Trimming shortened V by 0 bases and J by 3 bases, and 15 bases separated the two germline ends. CDR3 coding DNA: TGTGCCAGCAGCTTAGCAGGAGGGGGGTACTACTACGAGCAGTACTTC. Its protein is CASSLAGGGYYYEQYF.

This clonotype was observed at least ten times. The chain's CDR3 is CASRAGGSYNEQFF. CDR3 sequence (DNA): TGTGCCTCGAGGGCGGGAGGGTCCTACAATGAGCAGTTCTTC. The J gene is TRBJ2-1, the V gene TRBV7-2, with 9 nucleotides matching TRBD2. Germline V gives CDR1 SGHTA, CDR2 FQGNSA. Trimming removed 11 bases from V and 1 base from J; junction bases left unmatched: 6. CDR3 length equals 14 residues.

V is TRBV7-2 and J is TRBJ2-7, with TRBD1 identical over 7 bases. V trimming: 2 bases; J trimming: 6 bases; junction bases outside the gene matches: 1. The CDR3 sequence is 12 residues long. Germline CDR1 reads SGHTA; CDR2 reads FQGNSA. The CDR3 is CASSLRTGEQYF. CDR3 nucleotide sequence: TGTGCCAGCAGCTTAAGGACAGGCGAGCAGTACTTC.